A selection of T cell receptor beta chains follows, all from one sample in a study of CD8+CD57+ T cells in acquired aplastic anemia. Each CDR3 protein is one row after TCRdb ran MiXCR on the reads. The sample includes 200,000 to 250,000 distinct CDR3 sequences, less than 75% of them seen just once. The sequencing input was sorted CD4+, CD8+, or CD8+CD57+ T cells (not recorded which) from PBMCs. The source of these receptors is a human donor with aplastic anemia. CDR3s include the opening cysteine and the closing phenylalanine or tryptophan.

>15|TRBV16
CASPQVTGQAYGYTF
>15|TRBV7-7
CASSPEDPGANVLTF
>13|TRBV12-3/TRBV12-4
CASGRGLAGGQYF
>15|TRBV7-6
CASSLGPGLSYEQYF
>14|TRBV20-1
CSATLAGAYNEQFF
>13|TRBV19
CASTLGVGNEQFF
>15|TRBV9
CASSGYSGGNTEAFF
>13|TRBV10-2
CASSDQESYGYTF
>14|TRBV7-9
CASSFGTNNEKLFF
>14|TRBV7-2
CASSLGDRPYEQYF